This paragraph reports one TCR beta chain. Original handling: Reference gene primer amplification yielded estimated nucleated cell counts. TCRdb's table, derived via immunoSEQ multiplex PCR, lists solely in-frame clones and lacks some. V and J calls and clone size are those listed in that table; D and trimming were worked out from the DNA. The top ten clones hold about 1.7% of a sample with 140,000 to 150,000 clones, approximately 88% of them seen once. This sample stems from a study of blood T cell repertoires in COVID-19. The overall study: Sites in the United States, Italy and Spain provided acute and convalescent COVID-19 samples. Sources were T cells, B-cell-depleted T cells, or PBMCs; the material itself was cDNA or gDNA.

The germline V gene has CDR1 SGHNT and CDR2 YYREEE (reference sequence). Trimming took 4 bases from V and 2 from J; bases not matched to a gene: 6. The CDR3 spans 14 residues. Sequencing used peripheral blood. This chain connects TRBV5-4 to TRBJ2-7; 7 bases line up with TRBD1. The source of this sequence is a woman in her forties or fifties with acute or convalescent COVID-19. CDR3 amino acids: CASSRQGGPYEQYF. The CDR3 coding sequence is TGTGCCAGCAGCCGACAGGGTGGCCCCTACGAGCAGTACTTC.